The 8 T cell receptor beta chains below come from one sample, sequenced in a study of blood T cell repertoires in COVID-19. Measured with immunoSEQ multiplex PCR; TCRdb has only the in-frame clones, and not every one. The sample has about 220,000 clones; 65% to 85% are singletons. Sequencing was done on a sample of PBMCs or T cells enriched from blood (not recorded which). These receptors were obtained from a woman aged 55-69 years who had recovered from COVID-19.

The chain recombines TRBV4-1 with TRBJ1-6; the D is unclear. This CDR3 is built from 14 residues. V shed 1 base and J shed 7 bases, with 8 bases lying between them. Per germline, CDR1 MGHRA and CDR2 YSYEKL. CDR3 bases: TGCGCCAGCAGCCAAGGACCCGGGAATTCACCCCTCCACTTT. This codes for CASSQGPGNSPLHF.

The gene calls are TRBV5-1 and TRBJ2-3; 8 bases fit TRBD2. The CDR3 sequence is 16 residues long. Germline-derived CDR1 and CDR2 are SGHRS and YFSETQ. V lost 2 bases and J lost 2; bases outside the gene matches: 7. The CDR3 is CASSFRAGEATDTQYF. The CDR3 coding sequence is TGCGCCAGCAGCTTTAGAGCGGGAGAGGCCACAGATACGCAGTATTTT.

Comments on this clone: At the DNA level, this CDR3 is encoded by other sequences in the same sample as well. In DNA form, the CDR3 reads TGCGCCAGCAGCCCTGGACAGGGCGGGGAGACCCAGTACTTC. Translating it yields CASSPGQGGETQYF. This chain joins TRBV5-1 and TRBJ2-5; 8 nucleotides match TRBD1. CDR1 is SGHRS, CDR2 YFSETQ, per germline. This CDR3 is built from 14 residues. With 4 bases clipped from V and 5 bases from J, the junction kept 7 bases outside the gene matches.

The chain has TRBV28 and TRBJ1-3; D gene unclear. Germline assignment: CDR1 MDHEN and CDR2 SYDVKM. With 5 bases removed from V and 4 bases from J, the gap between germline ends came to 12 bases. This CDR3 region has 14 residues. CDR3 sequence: CASSPPGRGNTIYF. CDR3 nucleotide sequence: TGTGCCAGCAGTCCCCCGGGGAGAGGAAACACCATATATTTT.

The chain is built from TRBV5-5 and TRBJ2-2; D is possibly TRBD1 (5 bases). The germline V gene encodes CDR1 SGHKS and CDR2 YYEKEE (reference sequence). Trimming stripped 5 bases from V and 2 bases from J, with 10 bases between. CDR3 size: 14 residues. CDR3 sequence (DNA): TGTGCCAGCAGGTGGGGCCGAAACACCGGGGAGCTGTTTTTT. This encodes CASRWGRNTGELFF.

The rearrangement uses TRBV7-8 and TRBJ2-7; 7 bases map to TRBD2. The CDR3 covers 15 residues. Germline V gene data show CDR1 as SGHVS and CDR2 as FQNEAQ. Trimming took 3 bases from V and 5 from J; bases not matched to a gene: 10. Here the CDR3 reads CASSFWEGREDEQYF. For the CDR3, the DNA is TGTGCCAGCAGCTTTTGGGAGGGTAGAGAAGACGAGCAGTACTTC.

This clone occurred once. The chain's CDR3 is CASSFDRGRKLFF. The CDR3 DNA reads as TGTGCCAGCAGTTTTGACAGGGGGCGGAAACTGTTTTTT. The chain uses TRBV5-4 and TRBJ1-4; 10 bases line up with TRBD1. V was clipped by 5 bases and J by 11 bases; unmatched bases: 6. Germline V gene lookup returns CDR1 SGHNT and CDR2 YYREEE (reference sequence). This CDR3 comprises 13 residues. Supplemented by reference TRBV5-4 and TRBJ1-4, the full variable domain reads ETGVTQSPTHLIKTRGQQVTLRCSSQSGHNTVSWYQQALGQGPQFIFQYYREEENGRGNFPPRFSGLQFPNYSSELNVNALELDDSALYLCASSFDRGRKLFFGSGTQLSVL.

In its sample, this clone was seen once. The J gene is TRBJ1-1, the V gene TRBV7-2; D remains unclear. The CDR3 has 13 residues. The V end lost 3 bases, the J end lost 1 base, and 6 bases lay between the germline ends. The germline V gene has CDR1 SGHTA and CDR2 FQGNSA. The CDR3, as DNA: TGTGCCAGCAGCTTGACACCGAACACTGAAGCTTTCTTT. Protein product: CASSLTPNTEAFF.